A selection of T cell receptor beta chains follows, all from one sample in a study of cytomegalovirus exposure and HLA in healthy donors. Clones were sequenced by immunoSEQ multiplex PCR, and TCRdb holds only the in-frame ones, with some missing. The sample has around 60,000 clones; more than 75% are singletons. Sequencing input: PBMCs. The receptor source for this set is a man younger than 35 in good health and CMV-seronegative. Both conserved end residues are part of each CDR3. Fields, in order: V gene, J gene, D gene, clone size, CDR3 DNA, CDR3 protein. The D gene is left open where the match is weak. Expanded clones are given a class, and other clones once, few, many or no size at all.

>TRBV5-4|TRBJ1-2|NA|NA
TGTGCCAGCAGCGACCGCGGGGGGGTTTTCTATGGCTACACCTTC
CASSDRGGVFYGYTF
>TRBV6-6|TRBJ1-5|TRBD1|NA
TGTGCCAGCCGGACAGGGGGATTGCCGCAGCCCCAGCATTTT
CASRTGGLPQPQHF
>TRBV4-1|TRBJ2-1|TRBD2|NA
TGCGCCAGCAGCCCCCCTCGACTAGCGAATGAGCAGTTCTTC
CASSPPRLANEQFF
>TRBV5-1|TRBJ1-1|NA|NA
TGCGCCAGCAGCTGGAGAACACAGGGAGAAGCTTTCTTT
CASSWRTQGEAFF
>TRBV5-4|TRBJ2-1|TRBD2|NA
TGTGCCAGCAGCTTGGCCGGCGGGAGGACCTACAATGAGCAGTTCTTC
CASSLAGGRTYNEQFF
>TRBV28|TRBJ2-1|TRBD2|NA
TGTGCCAGCAGTACAGATAGCGGGATAGGGAACAATGAGCAGTTCTTC
CASSTDSGIGNNEQFF
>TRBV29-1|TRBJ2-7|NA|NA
TGCAGCGTTTCGGTCTTGGGGGCTGGCCACGAGCAGTACTTC
CSVSVLGAGHEQYF
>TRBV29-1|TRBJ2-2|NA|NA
TGCAGCGTCGTACCCGGGAGCGCCGGGGAGCTGTTTTTT
CSVVPGSAGELFF
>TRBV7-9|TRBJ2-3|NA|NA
TGTGCCAGCAGCTTCGGTACGCAGTATTTT
CASSFGTQYF
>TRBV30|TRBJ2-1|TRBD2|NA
TGTGCCTGGAACCGACTAGCGGGAGGGCCCAATGAGCAGTTCTTC
CAWNRLAGGPNEQFF
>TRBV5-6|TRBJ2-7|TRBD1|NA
TGTGCCAGCAGCTTGGACAGGGGCCACGAGCAGTACTTC
CASSLDRGHEQYF
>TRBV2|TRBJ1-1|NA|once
TGTGCCAGCAGACAGATGAACACTGAAGCTTTCTTT
CASRQMNTEAFF
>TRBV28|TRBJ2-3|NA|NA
TGTGCCAGCAGTACAACCGCCACAGATACGCAGTATTTT
CASSTTATDTQYF
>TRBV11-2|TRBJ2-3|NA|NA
TGTGCCAGCAGCTTAGGTGGACAGTACACAGATACGCAGTATTTT
CASSLGGQYTDTQYF
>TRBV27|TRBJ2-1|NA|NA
TGTGCCAGCAGTTTGGCGGGGGCGCCGGGCAATGAGCAGTTCTTC
CASSLAGAPGNEQFF
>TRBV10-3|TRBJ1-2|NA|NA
TGTGCCATCAGTGAATCCAGGGACAAAACCTCCCGGGGAGGCTACACCTTC
CAISESRDKTSRGGYTF
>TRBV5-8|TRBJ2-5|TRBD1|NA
TGTGCCAGCAGCTTAGGATTTTCAGGGGGATCTCGAGAGACCCAGTACTTC
CASSLGFSGGSRETQYF
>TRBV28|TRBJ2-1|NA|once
TGTGCCAGCAGTGGGGGGACGGGCAATGAGCAGTTCTTC
CASSGGTGNEQFF
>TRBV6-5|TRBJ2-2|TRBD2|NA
TGTGCCAGCAAGTCATGGACTAGGGTCGGCGGGGAGCTGTTTTTT
CASKSWTRVGGELFF
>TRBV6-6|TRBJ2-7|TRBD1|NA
TGTGCCAGTACGACAGGGAACGAGCAGTACTTC
CASTTGNEQYF
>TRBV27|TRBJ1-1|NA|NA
TGTGCCAGCAGTTTAAGCGGCAGGATGGTTACTGAAGCTTTCTTT
CASSLSGRMVTEAFF
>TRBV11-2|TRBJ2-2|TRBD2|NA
TGTGCCAGCAGCTTGTCTAGCGGCACCGGGGAGCTGTTTTTT
CASSLSSGTGELFF
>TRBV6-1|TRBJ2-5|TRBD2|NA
TGTGCCAGCAGTGAAACGGCTAGCGGGATCCAGTACTTC
CASSETASGIQYF
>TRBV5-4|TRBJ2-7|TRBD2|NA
TGTGCCAGCAGCTGGGGACTAGCGGGAGGCGAGCAGTACTTC
CASSWGLAGGEQYF
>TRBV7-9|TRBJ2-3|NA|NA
TGTGCCAGCAGCTTAGAATCTTACAGAGCCACAGATACGCAGTATTTT
CASSLESYRATDTQYF
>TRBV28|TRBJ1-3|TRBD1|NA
TGTGCCAGCAGCTTGGGACAGGGAAGCTCTGGAAACACCATATATTTT
CASSLGQGSSGNTIYF
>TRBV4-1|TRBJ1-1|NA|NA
TGCGCCAGCAGCCAAGATGGGCGGGGCGCTGAAGCTTTCTTT
CASSQDGRGAEAFF
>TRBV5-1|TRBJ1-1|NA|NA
TGCGCCAGCAGCTTGGCCGACAGCGAAGCTTTCTTT
CASSLADSEAFF
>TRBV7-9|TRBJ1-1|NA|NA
TGTGCCAGCAGCCCCGACAGAGAGAACACTGAAGCTTTCTTT
CASSPDRENTEAFF
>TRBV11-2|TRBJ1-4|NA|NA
TGTGCCAGCAGCCCATCTAATGAAAAACTGTTTTTT
CASSPSNEKLFF
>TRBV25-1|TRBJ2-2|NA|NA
TGTGCCAGCAGTCTGGACGGGGACTACACCGGGGAGCTGTTTTTT
CASSLDGDYTGELFF